The 25 T cell receptor beta chains reported below all come from one sample, sequenced in a study of lymphopenia after photon versus proton radiotherapy. TCRdb's copy holds only in-frame clones and misses some; the assay was immunoSEQ multiplex PCR. The table has 65,000 to 75,000 clones, 80% to 90% seen once. The starting material was peripheral blood, obtained from a patient treated with proton-based radiotherapy. The receptors were gathered from a man aged 80 or over with esophageal cancer.

The chain carries TRBV6-4 and TRBJ1-2; TRBD1 is a possible D gene (6 bases). V lost 6 bases and J 1 base, leaving 15 bases between the germline ends. The germline V gene encodes CDR1 MRHNA and CDR2 SNTAGT. The length of the CDR3 is 15 residues. The CDR3 sequence is CASRPQGSYNYGYTF. CDR3 sequence (DNA): TGTGCCAGCAGGCCACAGGGCTCTTATAACTATGGCTACACCTTC.

V usage is TRBV29-1 and J usage is TRBJ2-5, with D possibly matching TRBD1 (5 bases). The CDR3 totals 13 residues. Germline V lookup: CDR1 SQVTM, CDR2 ANQGSEA. V dropped 3 bases and J dropped 2 bases, with 10 bases sitting between them. CDR3 bases: TGCAGCGTTGACAGGGTCCTACAAGAGACCCAGTACTTC. Protein: CSVDRVLQETQYF.

V usage is TRBV27 and J usage is TRBJ2-2; D is ambiguous. Looked up from germline, CDR1 is MNHEY and CDR2 is SMNVEV (reference sequence). The germline V and J ends were trimmed by 6 bases and 1 base, with 9 bases remaining between them. The CDR3 spans 14 residues. CDR3 protein: CASSPIMNTGELFF. CDR3 nucleotide sequence: TGTGCCAGCAGCCCTATAATGAACACCGGGGAGCTGTTTTTT.

V gene TRBV6-5 combines with J gene TRBJ2-5, with TRBD1 matching 8 bases. Losses at the gene ends were 4 bases for V and 7 bases for J; bases not matched to a gene: 5. The CDR3 contains 13 residues. Germline values: CDR1 MNHEY, CDR2 SVGAGI. The CDR3 bases are TGTGCCAGCAGTTGGGACAGGTCGGGGACCCAGTACTTC. Translation: CASSWDRSGTQYF.

V is TRBV4-3 and J is TRBJ2-7; the D call may be TRBD1 or TRBD2 (5 bases each). Germline V CDR1 and CDR2: LGHNA, YSLEER. The CDR3 is made up of 14 amino acids. V was clipped by 4 bases and J by 5 bases, with 15 bases between them. The CDR3 spells CASSPRALGDEQYF. As DNA, the CDR3 is TGCGCCAGCAGCCCTCGGGCCCTGGGGGACGAGCAGTACTTC.

The genes are TRBV7-2 and TRBJ2-3; D is possibly TRBD2 (5 bases). V was clipped by 0 bases and J by 4 bases, with 11 bases between them. In germline, CDR1 is SGHTA, CDR2 FQGNSA. This CDR3 has 15 residues. For the CDR3, the DNA is TGTGCCAGCAGCTTAGCGCCCGGGGATGCAGATACGCAGTATTTT. It yields the protein CASSLAPGDADTQYF. The full variable domain, with the rest looked up from reference TRBV7-2 and TRBJ2-3, is GAGVSQSPSNKVTEKGKDVELRCDPISGHTALYWYRQSLGQGLEFLIYFQGNSAPDKSGLPSDRFSAERTGGSVSTLTIQRTQQEDSAVYLCASSLAPGDADTQYFGPGTRLTVL.

The V and J genes are TRBV19 and TRBJ2-2, with 8 bases aligning to TRBD2. Germline assignment: CDR1 LNHDA and CDR2 SQIVND (reference sequence). The CDR3 totals 16 residues. V was clipped by 5 bases and J by 5 bases; unmatched bases: 10. The CDR3 coding sequence is TGTGCCAGTAGTTTTCTAGCGGGTCAAAGGACCGGGGAGCTGTTTTTT. The encoded protein is CASSFLAGQRTGELFF.

V is TRBV5-1 and J is TRBJ1-1; D uncertain. Trimming shortened V by 2 bases and J by 3 bases, and 11 bases separated the two germline ends. CDR3 length: 14 amino acids. Germline CDR1 SGHRS, CDR2 YFSETQ. The CDR3 protein is CASSFGGPHTEAFF. The CDR3 DNA reads as TGCGCCAGCAGCTTCGGAGGGCCCCACACTGAAGCTTTCTTT.

This chain uses TRBV4-1 with TRBJ2-1; 7 nucleotides align to TRBD2. Trimming removed 1 base from V and 10 bases from J; junction bases left unmatched: 13. Per the germline V gene, CDR1 is MGHRA and CDR2 is YSYEKL. There are 16 residues in the CDR3. The CDR3 sequence is CASSQAGTNGAMEQFF. The CDR3 DNA sequence: TGCGCCAGCAGCCAAGCCGGGACTAATGGAGCCATGGAGCAGTTCTTC.

The sample holds one count of this clone. The CDR3 DNA reads TGTGCCAGCAGTTATGGTTCTGGAACGAACACTGAAGCTTTCTTT. It is translated as CASSYGSGTNTEAFF. J is TRBJ1-1 and V is TRBV6-5; D unclear. Looked up from germline, CDR1 is MNHEY and CDR2 is SVGAGI. V was clipped by 3 bases and J by 1 base, with 12 bases between them. This CDR3 is built from 15 residues.

The genes are TRBV5-1 and TRBJ2-7; 11 nucleotides line up with TRBD2. The ends lost 4 bases at V and 7 bases at J; junction bases unmatched: 10. Germline V lookup: CDR1 SGHRS, CDR2 YFSETQ. This CDR3 is built from 15 residues. CDR3 bases: TGCGCCAGCAGCAGGGAGGCTAGCGGGGGGAGAGAGCAGTACTTC. It encodes CASSREASGGREQYF.

The chain is built from TRBV5-3 and TRBJ2-7; D is perhaps TRBD1 (5 bases). TRBV5-3 is filed as an ORF, its function uncertain. V lost 5 bases and J 4 bases, leaving 16 bases between the germline ends. The CDR3 sequence is 14 residues long. The CDR3 spells CARSPRAPTYEQYF. In DNA form, the CDR3 reads TGTGCCAGAAGTCCCAGGGCTCCTACTTACGAGCAGTACTTC.

The J gene is TRBJ2-3, the V gene TRBV19; D call uncertain. The CDR3 spans 14 residues. Between the trimmed V and J ends, which lost 5 bases and 0 bases, there was a span of 9 bases. Germline CDR1 and CDR2: LNHDA and SQIVND (reference sequence). The CDR3 region is CASSPLHSTDTQYF. The CDR3 coding sequence is TGTGCCAGTAGTCCCCTGCACAGCACAGATACGCAGTATTTT.

The V gene is TRBV7-6, the J gene TRBJ2-5; D remains unclear. The germline V gene has CDR1 SGHVS and CDR2 FNYEAQ. Between the trimmed V and J ends, which lost 6 bases and 6 bases, there was a span of 17 bases. The CDR3 spans 14 residues. The CDR3 DNA reads as TGTGCCAGCAGTCTGGGTCCCAACGAGAAGACCCAGTACTTC. It is translated as CASSLGPNEKTQYF.

This sequence joins TRBV7-2 and TRBJ1-1, with D possibly TRBD1 on 5 matching bases. Trimming removed 0 bases at V and 1 base at J, with 9 bases between. Germline CDR1 SGHTA, CDR2 FQGNSA. The CDR3 covers 15 residues. The DNA for the CDR3 is TGTGCCAGCAGCTTAGCGGGGGTCACGAACACTGAAGCTTTCTTT. Encoded protein: CASSLAGVTNTEAFF.

The chain links TRBV11-2 to TRBJ2-7, with TRBD1 matching 8 bases. Trimming took 2 bases from V and 6 from J; bases not matched to a gene: 9. Looked up from germline, CDR1 is SGHAT and CDR2 is FQNNGV. This CDR3 has 15 residues. The CDR3 sequence is CASSLLRQGTSEQYF. The CDR3, as DNA: TGTGCCAGCAGCTTATTAAGACAGGGGACGAGCGAGCAGTACTTC.

V is TRBV5-5 and J is TRBJ2-7, with 9 bases fitting TRBD2. CDR3 size: 15 residues. Germline CDR1 reads SGHKS; CDR2 reads YYEKEE (reference sequence). Trimming cost V 4 bases and J 4 bases; bases outside gene matches: 9. The CDR3 loop reads CASSQVTSGPYEQYF. CDR3 sequence (DNA): TGTGCCAGCAGCCAGGTGACTAGCGGCCCTTACGAGCAGTACTTC.

For the CDR3, the DNA is TGTGCCAGCAGCTTGTTCCCTCTCTACGAGCAGTACTTC. As protein: CASSLFPLYEQYF. The chain combines TRBV5-5 with TRBJ2-7, with D unresolved. Germline V CDR1 and CDR2: SGHKS, YYEKEE (reference sequence). Between the trimmed V and J ends, which lost 1 base and 3 bases, there was a span of 8 bases. This CDR3 region has 13 residues.

The rearrangement joins TRBV16 to TRBJ2-7, with D maybe TRBD1 (6 bases). Germline lookup yields CDR1 KGHSY and CDR2 FQNENV. Deletions cut 2 bases from V and 2 bases from J, with 10 bases between. This CDR3 comprises 14 residues. The CDR3 nucleotides are TGTGCCAGCAGCCAACGGGACAAGCCCTACGAGCAGTACTTC. Translation: CASSQRDKPYEQYF.

This clone was recorded only once. The chain recombines TRBV15 with TRBJ2-5, with a possible D match to TRBD1 (6 bases). V lost 0 bases and J 1 base, leaving 15 bases between the germline ends. There are 17 residues in the CDR3. Looked up from germline, CDR1 is LNHNV and CDR2 is YYDKDF (reference sequence). CDR3 sequence: CATSRDQGKRIQETQYF. CDR3 sequence (DNA): TGTGCCACCAGCAGAGATCAGGGGAAACGGATCCAAGAGACCCAGTACTTC.

V gene TRBV30 combines with J gene TRBJ2-3; D perhaps matches TRBD2 (6 bases). V gave up 5 bases and J gave up 0 bases, with 15 bases separating them. The germline V gene has CDR1 GTSNPN and CDR2 SVGIG (reference sequence). The CDR3 covers 15 residues. The chain's CDR3 is CAWGRGFSSTDTQYF. The CDR3 nucleotides are TGTGCCTGGGGCCGGGGGTTTTCTAGCACAGATACGCAGTATTTT. The full variable domain, with the rest looked up from reference TRBV30 and TRBJ2-3, is SQTIHQWPATLVQPVGSPLSLECTVEGTSNPNLYWYRQAAGRGLQLLFYSVGIGQISSEVPQNLSASRPQDRQFILSSKKLLLSDSGFYLCAWGRGFSSTDTQYFGPGTRLTVL.

This chain joins TRBV25-1 and TRBJ2-3; D gene ambiguous. Trimming removed 2 bases at V and 3 bases at J, with 12 bases between. Germline values: CDR1 MGHDK, CDR2 SYGVNS. This CDR3 region has 15 residues. CDR3 DNA sequence: TGTGCCAGCAGTGAAAGTACGGCGGTGACAGATACGCAGTATTTT. Its translation is CASSESTAVTDTQYF.

CDR3 sequence reads: CASRAGQGAQGYTF. DNA of the CDR3: TGTGCCAGCAGGGCCGGACAGGGGGCGCAAGGCTACACCTTC. V is TRBV5-5 and J is TRBJ1-2; 11 bases map to TRBD1. CDR3 length: 14 amino acids. Germline CDR1 SGHKS, CDR2 YYEKEE (reference sequence). The ends lost 5 bases at V and 8 bases at J; junction bases unmatched: 8.

The rearrangement joins TRBV18 to TRBJ1-2; possible D gene TRBD1, 5 bases. Looked up from germline, CDR1 is KGHSH and CDR2 is LQKENI. This CDR3 contains 17 residues. V was clipped by 3 bases and J by 4 bases, with 21 bases between them. The CDR3 reads CASSPPGTAAPSYGYTF. Here the CDR3 DNA reads TGTGCCAGCTCACCCCCGGGGACGGCGGCTCCATCCTATGGCTACACCTTC.

J is TRBJ2-1 and V is TRBV5-5, with 7 bases fitting TRBD1. V lost 1 base and J lost 1; bases outside the gene matches: 5. Germline loops: CDR1 SGHKS, CDR2 YYEKEE (reference sequence). The CDR3 is 16 amino acids. The DNA for the CDR3 is TGTGCCAGCAGCTTGTCCGACAGGGTTTCCTACAATGAGCAGTTCTTC. Its translation is CASSLSDRVSYNEQFF. Full variable domain (outside the CDR3, taken from reference TRBV5-5 and TRBJ2-1): DAGVTQSPTHLIKTRGQQVTLRCSPISGHKSVSWYQQVLGQGPQFIFQYYEKEERGRGNFPDRFSARQFPNYSSELNVNALLLGDSALYLCASSLSDRVSYNEQFFGPGTRLTVL.